What follows describes a single TCR beta chain. Its matching antigen is unknown. Sequenced by immunoSEQ multiplex PCR; TCRdb stores in-frame clones only, minus some. The data show about 78,000 clones, 88% seen once. This sample was included in a study of identifying expanded T cells in peripheral blood. The study's findings and limits: About 1.2 clones differed between technical replicates, versus about 15 and 19 over time. Approximately two-week clone count variance significantly increased as total template count grew.

The germline V gene encodes CDR1 SGHDN and CDR2 FVKESK. V shed 6 bases and J shed 0 bases, with 6 bases lying between them. This CDR3 is built from 12 residues. During the collection period, no donor immune events like infections were recorded. The receptor was derived from a person aged 18 to 75 in good health. The sequenced material came from blood. The rearrangement uses TRBV14 and TRBJ2-7; no clear D gene. CDR3 loop: CASSRSSYEQYF. DNA for the CDR3: TGTGCCAGCAGTCGAAGCTCCTACGAGCAGTACTTC.